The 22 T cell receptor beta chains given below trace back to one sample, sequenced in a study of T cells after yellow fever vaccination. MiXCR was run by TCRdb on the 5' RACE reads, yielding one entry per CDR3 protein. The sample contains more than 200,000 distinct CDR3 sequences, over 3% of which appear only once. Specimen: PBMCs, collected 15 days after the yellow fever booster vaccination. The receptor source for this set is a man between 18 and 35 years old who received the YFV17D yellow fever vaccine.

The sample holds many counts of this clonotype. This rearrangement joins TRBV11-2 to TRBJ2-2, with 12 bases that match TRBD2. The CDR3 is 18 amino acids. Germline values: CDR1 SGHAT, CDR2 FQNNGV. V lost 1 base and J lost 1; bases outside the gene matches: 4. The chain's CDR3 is CASSLGLAGAVNTGELFF. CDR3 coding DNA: TGTGCCAGCAGCTTAGGACTAGCGGGGGCCGTGAACACCGGGGAGCTGTTTTTT. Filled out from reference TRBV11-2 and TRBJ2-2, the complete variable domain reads EAGVAQSPRYKIIEKRQSVAFWCNPISGHATLYWYQQILGQGPKLLIQFQNNGVVDDSQLPKDRFSAERLKGVDSTLKIQPAKLEDSAVYLCASSLGLAGAVNTGELFFGEGSRLTVL.

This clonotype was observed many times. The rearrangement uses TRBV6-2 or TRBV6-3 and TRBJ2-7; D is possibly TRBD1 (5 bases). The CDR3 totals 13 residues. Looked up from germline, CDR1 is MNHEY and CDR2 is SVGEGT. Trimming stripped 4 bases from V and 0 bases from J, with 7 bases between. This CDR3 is CASSLTVSYEQYF. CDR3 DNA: TGTGCCAGCAGTTTGACAGTCTCCTACGAGCAGTACTTC.

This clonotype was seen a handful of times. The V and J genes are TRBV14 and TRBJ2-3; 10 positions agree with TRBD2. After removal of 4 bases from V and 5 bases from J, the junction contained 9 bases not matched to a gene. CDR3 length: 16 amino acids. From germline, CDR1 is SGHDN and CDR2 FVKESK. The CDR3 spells CASSPERGGFQDTQYF. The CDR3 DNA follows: TGTGCCAGCAGCCCCGAGCGGGGGGGGTTTCAAGATACGCAGTATTTT.

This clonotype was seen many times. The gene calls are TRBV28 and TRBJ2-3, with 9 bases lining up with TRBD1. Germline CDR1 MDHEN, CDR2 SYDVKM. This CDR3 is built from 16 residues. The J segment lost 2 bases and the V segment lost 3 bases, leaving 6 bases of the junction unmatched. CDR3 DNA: TGTGCCAGCAGTTTGACAGGGGGACCACTCACAGATACGCAGTATTTT. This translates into CASSLTGGPLTDTQYF.

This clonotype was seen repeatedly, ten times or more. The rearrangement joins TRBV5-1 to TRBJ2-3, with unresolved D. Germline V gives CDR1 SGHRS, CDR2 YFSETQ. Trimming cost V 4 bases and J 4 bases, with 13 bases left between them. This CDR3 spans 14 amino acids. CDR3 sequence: CASSTFSVADTQYF. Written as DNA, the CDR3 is TGCGCCAGCAGCACATTCTCGGTGGCAGATACGCAGTATTTT.

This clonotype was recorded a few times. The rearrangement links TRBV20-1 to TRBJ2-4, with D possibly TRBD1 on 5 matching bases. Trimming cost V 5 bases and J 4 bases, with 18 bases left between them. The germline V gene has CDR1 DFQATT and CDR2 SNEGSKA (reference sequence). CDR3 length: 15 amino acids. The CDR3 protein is CSAPLDRSRKNIQYF. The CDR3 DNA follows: TGCAGTGCTCCGCTTGACAGATCACGAAAAAACATTCAGTACTTC.

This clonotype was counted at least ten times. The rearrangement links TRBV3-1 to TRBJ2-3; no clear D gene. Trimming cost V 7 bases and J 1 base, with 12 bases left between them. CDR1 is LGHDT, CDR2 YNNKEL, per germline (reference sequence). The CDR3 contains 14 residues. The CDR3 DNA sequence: TGTGCCAGCACCCTGAGTCCGCGCACAGATACGCAGTATTTT. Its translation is CASTLSPRTDTQYF.

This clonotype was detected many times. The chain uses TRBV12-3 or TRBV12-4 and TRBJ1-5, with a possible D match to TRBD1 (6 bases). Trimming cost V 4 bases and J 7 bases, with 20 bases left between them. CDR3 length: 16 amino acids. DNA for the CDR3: TGTGCCAGCAGTTCGACCGGGGGGGGCGCGGGGCAGCCCCAGCATTTT. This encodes CASSSTGGGAGQPQHF.

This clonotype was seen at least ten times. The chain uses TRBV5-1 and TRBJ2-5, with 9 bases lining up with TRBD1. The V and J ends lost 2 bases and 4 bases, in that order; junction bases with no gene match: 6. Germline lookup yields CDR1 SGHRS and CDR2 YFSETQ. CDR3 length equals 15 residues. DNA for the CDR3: TGCGCCAGCAGCTTCGAGTGGGACAGGGTAGAGACCCAGTACTTC. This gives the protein CASSFEWDRVETQYF.

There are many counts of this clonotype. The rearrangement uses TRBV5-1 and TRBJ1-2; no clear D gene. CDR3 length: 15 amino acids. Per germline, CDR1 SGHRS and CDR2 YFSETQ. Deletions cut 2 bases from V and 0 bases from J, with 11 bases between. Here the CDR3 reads CASSFLTQANYGYTF. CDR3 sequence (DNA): TGCGCCAGCAGCTTCCTCACCCAAGCTAACTATGGCTACACCTTC.

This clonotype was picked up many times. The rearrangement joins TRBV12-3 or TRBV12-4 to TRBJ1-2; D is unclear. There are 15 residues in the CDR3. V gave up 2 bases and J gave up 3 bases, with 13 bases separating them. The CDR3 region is CASSLRGGADYGYTF. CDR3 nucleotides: TGTGCCAGCAGTTTAAGAGGTGGAGCGGACTATGGCTACACCTTC.

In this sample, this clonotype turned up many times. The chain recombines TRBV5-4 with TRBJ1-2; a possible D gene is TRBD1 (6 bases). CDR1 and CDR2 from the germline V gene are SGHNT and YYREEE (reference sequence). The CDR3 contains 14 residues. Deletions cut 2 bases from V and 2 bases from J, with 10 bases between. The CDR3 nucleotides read TGTGCCAGCAGCTTCGGTGGACAGAACTATGGCTACACCTTC. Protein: CASSFGGQNYGYTF.

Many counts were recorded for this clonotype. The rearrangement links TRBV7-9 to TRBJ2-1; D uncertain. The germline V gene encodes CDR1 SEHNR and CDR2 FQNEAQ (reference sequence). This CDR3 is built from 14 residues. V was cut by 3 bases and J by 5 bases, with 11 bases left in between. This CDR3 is CASSFRISNNEQFF. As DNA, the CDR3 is TGTGCCAGCAGCTTTCGGATATCAAACAATGAGCAGTTCTTC.

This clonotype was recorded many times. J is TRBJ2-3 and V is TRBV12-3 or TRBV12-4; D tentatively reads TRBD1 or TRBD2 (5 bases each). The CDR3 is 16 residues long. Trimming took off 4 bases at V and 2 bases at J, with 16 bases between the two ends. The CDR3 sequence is CASSSRDRSPTDTQYF. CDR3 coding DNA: TGTGCCAGCAGTTCCCGGGACCGAAGTCCCACAGATACGCAGTATTTT.

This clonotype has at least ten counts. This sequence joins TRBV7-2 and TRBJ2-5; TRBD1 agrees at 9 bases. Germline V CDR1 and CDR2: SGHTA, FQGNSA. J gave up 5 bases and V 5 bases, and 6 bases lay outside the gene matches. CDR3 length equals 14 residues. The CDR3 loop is CASSMTGGSETQYF. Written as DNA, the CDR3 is TGTGCCAGCAGCATGACAGGGGGTTCGGAGACCCAGTACTTC.

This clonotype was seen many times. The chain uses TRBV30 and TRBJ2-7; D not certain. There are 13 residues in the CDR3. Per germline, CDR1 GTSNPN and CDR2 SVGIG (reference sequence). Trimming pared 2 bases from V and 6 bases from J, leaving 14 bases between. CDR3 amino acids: CAWSPFTLGEQYF. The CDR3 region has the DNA TGTGCCTGGAGTCCCTTTACCCTAGGCGAGCAGTACTTC.

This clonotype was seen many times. The CDR3, as DNA: TGTGCCAGCAGCTTAGACACAGGGCCCGAGCAGTACTTC. Protein: CASSLDTGPEQYF. This chain links TRBV11-2 with TRBJ2-7, with D perhaps TRBD1 (6 bases). Looked up from germline, CDR1 is SGHAT and CDR2 is FQNNGV. This CDR3 is built from 13 residues. V lost 0 bases and J lost 6, with 9 bases in between. Together with reference TRBV11-2 and TRBJ2-7, the CDR3 gives the full variable domain: EAGVAQSPRYKIIEKRQSVAFWCNPISGHATLYWYQQILGQGPKLLIQFQNNGVVDDSQLPKDRFSAERLKGVDSTLKIQPAKLEDSAVYLCASSLDTGPEQYFGPGTRLTVT.

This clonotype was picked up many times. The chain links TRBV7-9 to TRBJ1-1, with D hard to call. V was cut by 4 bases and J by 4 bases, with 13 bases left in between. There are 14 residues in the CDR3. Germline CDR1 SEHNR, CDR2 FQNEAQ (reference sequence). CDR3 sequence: CASSSLGSGTEAFF. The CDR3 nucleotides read TGTGCCAGCAGCTCTCTAGGGTCGGGCACTGAAGCTTTCTTT.

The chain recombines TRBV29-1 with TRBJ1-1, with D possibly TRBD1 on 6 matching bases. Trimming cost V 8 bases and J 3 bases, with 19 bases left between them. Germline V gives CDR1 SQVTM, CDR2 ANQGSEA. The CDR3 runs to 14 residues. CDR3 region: CSLQDSGAYTEAFF. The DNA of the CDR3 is TGCAGCCTCCAGGACAGCGGAGCCTACACTGAAGCTTTCTTT. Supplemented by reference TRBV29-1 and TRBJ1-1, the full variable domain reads SAVISQKPSRDICQRGTSLTIQCQVDSQVTMMFWYRQQPGQSLTLIATANQGSEATYESGFVIDKFPISRPNLTFSTLTVSNMSPEDSSIYLCSLQDSGAYTEAFFGQGTRLTVV.

The CDR3 loop is CASSQVPGLRYGYTF. The CDR3 bases are TGCGCCAGCAGCCAAGTACCAGGGTTGCGTTATGGCTACACCTTC. The chain couples TRBV4-3 to TRBJ1-2; D possibly corresponds to TRBD1 (5 bases). Germline V gene sequence: CDR1 LGHNA, CDR2 YSLEER. The length of the CDR3 is 15 residues. Trimming removed 1 base from V and 5 bases from J, with 14 bases in between.

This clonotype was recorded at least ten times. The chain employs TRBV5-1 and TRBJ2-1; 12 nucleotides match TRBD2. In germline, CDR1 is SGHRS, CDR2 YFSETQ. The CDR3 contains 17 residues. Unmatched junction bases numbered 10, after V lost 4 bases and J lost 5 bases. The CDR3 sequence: CASSLRLAGDNDNEQFF. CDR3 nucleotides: TGCGCCAGCAGCCTACGACTAGCGGGGGATAACGACAATGAGCAGTTCTTC.

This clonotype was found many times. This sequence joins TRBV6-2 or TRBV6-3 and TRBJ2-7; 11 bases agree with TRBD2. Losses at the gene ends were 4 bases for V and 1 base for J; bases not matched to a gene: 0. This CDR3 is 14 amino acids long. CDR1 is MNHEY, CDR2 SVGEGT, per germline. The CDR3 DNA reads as TGTGCCAGCAGTTGGACTAGCGGGTCCTACGAGCAGTACTTC. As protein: CASSWTSGSYEQYF.